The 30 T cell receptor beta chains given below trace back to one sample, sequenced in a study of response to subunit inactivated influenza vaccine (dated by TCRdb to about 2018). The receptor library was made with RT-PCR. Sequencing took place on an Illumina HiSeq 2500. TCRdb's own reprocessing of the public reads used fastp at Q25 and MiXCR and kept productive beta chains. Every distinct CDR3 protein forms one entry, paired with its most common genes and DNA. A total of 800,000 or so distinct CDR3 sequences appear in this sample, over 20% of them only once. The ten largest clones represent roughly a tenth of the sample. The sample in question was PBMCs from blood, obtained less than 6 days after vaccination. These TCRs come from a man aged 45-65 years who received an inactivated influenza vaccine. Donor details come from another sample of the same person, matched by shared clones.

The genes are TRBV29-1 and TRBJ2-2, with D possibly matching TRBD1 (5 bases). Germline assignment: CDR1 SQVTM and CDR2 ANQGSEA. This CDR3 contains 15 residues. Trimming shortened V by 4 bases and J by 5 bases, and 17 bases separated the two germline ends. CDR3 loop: CSVGQGRVSTGELFF. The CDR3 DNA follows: TGCAGCGTTGGGCAGGGAAGGGTCTCGACCGGGGAGCTGTTTTTT.

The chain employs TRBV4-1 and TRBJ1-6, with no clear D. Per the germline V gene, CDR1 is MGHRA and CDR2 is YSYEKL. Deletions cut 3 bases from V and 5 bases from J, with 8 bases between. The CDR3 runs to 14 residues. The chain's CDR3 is CASSQAVNNSPLHF. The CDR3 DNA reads TGCGCCAGCAGCCAGGCAGTAAATAATTCACCCCTCCACTTT.

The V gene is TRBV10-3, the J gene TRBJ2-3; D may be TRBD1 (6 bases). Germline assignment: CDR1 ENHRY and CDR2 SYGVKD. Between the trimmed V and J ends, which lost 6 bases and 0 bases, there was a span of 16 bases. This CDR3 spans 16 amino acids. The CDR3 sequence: CAISLTGHPSTDTQYF. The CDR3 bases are TGTGCCATCAGCCTAACGGGACACCCTAGCACAGATACGCAGTATTTT.

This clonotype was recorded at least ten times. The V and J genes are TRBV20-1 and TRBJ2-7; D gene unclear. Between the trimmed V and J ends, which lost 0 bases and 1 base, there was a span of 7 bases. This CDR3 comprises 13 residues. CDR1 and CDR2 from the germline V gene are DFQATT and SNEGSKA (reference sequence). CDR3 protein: CSARDPASYEQYF. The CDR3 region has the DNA TGCAGTGCTAGAGATCCCGCTTCCTACGAGCAGTACTTC.

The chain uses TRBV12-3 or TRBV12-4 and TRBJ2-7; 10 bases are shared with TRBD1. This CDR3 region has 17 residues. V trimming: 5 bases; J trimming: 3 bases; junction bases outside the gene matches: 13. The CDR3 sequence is CASSRRDRGVRGYEQYF. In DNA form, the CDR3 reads TGTGCCAGCAGTAGACGGGACAGGGGAGTCAGGGGCTACGAGCAGTACTTC.

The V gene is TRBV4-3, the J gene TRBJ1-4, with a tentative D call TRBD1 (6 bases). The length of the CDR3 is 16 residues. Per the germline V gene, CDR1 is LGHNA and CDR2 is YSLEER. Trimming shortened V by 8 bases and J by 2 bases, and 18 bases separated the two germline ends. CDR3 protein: CASGDRHTGTNEKLFF. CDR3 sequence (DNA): TGCGCCAGCGGAGACAGACATACAGGGACTAATGAAAAACTGTTTTTT.

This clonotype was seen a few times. In nucleotides, the CDR3 is TGTGCCAGCAGCTTAGAAGGGACAGAGAACACCGGGGAGCTGTTTTTT. The encoded protein is CASSLEGTENTGELFF. This chain connects TRBV5-5 to TRBJ2-2; TRBD1 matches 7 bases. The ends lost 2 bases at V and 1 base at J; junction bases unmatched: 5. CDR1 and CDR2 from the germline V gene are SGHKS and YYEKEE (reference sequence). The CDR3 has 16 amino acids.

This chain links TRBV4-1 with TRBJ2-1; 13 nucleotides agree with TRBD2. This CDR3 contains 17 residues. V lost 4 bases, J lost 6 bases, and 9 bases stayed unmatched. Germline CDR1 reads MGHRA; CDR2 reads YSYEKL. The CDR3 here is CASSPNPGLAGLNEQFF. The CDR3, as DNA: TGCGCCAGCAGCCCGAACCCGGGACTAGCGGGACTCAATGAGCAGTTCTTC.

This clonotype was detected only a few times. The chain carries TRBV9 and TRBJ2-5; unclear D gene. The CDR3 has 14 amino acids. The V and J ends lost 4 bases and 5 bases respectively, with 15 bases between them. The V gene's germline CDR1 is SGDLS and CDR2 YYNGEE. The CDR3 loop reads CASSPPLAVETQYF. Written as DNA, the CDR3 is TGTGCCAGCAGCCCCCCGTTAGCTGTGGAGACCCAGTACTTC. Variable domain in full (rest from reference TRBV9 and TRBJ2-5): DSGVTQTPKHLITATGQRVTLRCSPRSGDLSVYWYQQSLDQGLQFLIQYYNGEERAKGNILERFSAQQFPDLHSELNLSSLELGDSALYFCASSPPLAVETQYFGPGTRLLVL.

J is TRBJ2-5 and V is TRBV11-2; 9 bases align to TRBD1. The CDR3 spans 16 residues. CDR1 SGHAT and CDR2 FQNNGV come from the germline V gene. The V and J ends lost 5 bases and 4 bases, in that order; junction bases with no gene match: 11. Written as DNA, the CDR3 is TGTGCCAGCAGCCGCCTTGGGGACAGGGTGCGAGAGACCCAGTACTTC. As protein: CASSRLGDRVRETQYF.

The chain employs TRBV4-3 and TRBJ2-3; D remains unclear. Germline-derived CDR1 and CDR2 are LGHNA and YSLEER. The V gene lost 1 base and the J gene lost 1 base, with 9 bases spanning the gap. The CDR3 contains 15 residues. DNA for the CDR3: TGCGCCAGCAGCCAAGCGGGTTTCCGCACAGATACGCAGTATTTT. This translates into CASSQAGFRTDTQYF.

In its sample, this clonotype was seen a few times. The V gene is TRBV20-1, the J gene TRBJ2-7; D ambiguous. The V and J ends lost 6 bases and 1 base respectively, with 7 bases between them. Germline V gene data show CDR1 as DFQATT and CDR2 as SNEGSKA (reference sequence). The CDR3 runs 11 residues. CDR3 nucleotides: TGCAGTGCAGGGTTTTCCTACGAGCAGTACTTC. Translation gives CSAGFSYEQYF.

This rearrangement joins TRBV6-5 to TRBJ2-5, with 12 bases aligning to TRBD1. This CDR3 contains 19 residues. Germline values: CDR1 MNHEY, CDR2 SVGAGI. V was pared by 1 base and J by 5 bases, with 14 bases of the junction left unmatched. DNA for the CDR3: TGTGCCAGCAGTTACTTTTCTCTGGGACAGGGGGCGCTTGGGGAGACCCAGTACTTC. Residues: CASSYFSLGQGALGETQYF.

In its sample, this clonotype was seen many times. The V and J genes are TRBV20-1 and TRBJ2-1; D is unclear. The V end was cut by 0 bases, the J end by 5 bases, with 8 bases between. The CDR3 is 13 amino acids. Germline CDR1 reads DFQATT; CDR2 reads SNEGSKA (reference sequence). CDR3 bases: TGCAGTGCTAGAGACCCTTTAAACAATGAGCAGTTCTTC. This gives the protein CSARDPLNNEQFF.

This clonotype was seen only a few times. Here the CDR3 DNA reads TGTGCCAGCAGCCGGATACTAGCTCTCGCCAAAAACATTCAGTACTTC. It translates to CASSRILALAKNIQYF. The J gene is TRBJ2-4, the V gene TRBV6-2 or TRBV6-3; possibly TRBD2 for D (6 bases). Trimming removed 6 bases from V and 1 base from J, with 16 bases in between. Germline V gene sequence: CDR1 MNHEY, CDR2 SVGEGT. The CDR3 covers 16 residues.

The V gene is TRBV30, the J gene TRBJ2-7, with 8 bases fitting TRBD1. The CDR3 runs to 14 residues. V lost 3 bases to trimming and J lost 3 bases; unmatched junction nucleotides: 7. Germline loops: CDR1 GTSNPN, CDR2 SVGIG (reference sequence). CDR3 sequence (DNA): TGTGCCTGGAGGGGCGGGACAGGAATCTACGAGCAGTACTTC. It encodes CAWRGGTGIYEQYF.

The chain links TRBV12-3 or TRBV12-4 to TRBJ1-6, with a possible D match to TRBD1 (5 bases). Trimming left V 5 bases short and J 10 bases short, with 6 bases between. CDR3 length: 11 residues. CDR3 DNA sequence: TGTGCCAGCAGTAGGGGCTCACCCCTCCACTTT. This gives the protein CASSRGSPLHF.

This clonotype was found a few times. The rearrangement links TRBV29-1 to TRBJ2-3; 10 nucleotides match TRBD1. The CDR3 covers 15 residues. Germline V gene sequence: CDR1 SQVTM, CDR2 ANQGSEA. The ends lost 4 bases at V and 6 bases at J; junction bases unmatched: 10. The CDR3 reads CSVAHGTGDGDTQYF. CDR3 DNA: TGCAGCGTTGCCCACGGGACAGGGGATGGGGATACGCAGTATTTT.

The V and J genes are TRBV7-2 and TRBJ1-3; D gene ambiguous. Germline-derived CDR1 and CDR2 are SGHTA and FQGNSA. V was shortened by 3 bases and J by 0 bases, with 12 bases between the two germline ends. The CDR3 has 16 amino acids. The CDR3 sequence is CASSFHSSSSGNTIYF. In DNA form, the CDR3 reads TGTGCCAGCAGCTTTCACAGTTCGAGCTCTGGAAACACCATATATTTT.

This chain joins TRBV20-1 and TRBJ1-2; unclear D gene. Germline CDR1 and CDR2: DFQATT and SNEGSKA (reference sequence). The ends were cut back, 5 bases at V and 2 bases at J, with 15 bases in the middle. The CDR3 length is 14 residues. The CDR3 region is CSAFLSAANYGYTF. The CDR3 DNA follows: TGCAGTGCTTTCCTTTCGGCAGCAAACTATGGCTACACCTTC.

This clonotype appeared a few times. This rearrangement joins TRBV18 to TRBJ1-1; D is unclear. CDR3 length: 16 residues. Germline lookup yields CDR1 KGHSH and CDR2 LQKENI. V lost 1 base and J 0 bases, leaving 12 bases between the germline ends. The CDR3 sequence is CASSPRYGSMNTEAFF. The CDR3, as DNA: TGTGCCAGCTCACCACGGTACGGCAGTATGAACACTGAAGCTTTCTTT.

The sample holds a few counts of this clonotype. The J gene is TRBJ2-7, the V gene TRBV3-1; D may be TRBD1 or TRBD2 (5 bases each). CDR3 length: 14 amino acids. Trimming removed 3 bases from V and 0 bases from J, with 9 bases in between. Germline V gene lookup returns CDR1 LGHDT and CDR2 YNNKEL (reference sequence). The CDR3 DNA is TGTGCCAGCAGCCACCGGGACGTCTCCTACGAGCAGTACTTC. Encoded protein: CASSHRDVSYEQYF.

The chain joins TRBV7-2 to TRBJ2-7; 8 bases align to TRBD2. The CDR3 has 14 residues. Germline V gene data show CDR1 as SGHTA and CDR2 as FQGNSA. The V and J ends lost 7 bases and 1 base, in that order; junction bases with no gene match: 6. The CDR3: CASTSSGSSYEQYF. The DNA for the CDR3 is TGTGCCAGCACCTCCAGCGGGAGTTCCTACGAGCAGTACTTC.

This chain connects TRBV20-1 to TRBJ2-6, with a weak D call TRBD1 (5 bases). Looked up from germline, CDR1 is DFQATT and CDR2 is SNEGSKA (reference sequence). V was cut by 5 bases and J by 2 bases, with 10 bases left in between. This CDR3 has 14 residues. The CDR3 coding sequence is TGCAGTGCTGGACACGGAACTGGGGCCAACGTCCTGACTTTC. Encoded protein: CSAGHGTGANVLTF.

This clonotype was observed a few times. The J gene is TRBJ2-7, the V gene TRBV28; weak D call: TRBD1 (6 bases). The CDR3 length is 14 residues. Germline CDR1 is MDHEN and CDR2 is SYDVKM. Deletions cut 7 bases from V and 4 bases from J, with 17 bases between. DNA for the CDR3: TGTGCCAGCAAGCCCACGGGGCAGGGGTACGAGCAGTACTTC. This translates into CASKPTGQGYEQYF.

Written as DNA, the CDR3 is TGTGCCAGCGACTTCGATGTGAATGGCGGGGAGCTGTTTTTT. Residues: CASDFDVNGGELFF. J is TRBJ2-2 and V is TRBV6-1; unclear D gene. Trimming stripped 8 bases from V and 7 bases from J, with 17 bases between. CDR1 MNHNS and CDR2 SASEGT come from the germline V gene. CDR3 length: 14 amino acids.

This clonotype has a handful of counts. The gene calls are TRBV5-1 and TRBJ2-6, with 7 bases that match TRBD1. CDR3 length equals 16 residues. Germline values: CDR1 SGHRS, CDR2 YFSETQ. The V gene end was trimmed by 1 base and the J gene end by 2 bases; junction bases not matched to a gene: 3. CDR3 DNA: TGCGCCAGCAGCTTGAAGGGGGCAGCTGGGGCCAACGTCCTGACTTTC. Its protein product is CASSLKGAAGANVLTF.

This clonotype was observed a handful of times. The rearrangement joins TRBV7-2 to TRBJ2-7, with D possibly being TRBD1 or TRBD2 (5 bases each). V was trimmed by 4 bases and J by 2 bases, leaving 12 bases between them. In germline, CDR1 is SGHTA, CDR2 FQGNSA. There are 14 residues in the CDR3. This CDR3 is CASSSTGTTYEQYF. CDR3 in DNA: TGTGCCAGCAGCTCCACCGGGACCACCTACGAGCAGTACTTC.

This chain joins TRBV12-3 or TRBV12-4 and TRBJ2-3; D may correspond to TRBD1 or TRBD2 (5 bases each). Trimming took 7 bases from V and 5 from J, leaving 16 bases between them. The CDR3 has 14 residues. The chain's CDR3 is CASNPGPGGDTQYF. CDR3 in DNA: TGTGCCAGCAACCCGGGACCCGGTGGAGATACGCAGTATTTT.

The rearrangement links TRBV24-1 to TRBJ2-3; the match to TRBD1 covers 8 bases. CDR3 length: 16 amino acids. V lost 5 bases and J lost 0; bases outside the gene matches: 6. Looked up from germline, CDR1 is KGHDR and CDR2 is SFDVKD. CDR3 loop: CATSGRGTGSTDTQYF. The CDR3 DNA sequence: TGTGCCACCAGTGGTAGAGGGACAGGAAGCACAGATACGCAGTATTTT.